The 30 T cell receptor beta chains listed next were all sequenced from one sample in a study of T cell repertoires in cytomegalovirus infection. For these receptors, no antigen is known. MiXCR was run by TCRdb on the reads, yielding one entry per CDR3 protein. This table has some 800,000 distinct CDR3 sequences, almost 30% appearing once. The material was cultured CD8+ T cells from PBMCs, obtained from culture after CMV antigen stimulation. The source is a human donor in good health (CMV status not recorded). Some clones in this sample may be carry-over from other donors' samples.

CDR3 in amino acids: CASWPTGGLANEQFF. CDR3 nucleotides: TGTGCCAGCTGGCCTACGGGGGGACTAGCGAATGAGCAGTTCTTC. J is TRBJ2-1 and V is TRBV6-1, with TRBD2 matching 10 bases. Germline V gene sequence: CDR1 MNHNS, CDR2 SASEGT. Trimming removed 8 bases from V and 7 bases from J; junction bases left unmatched: 11. The CDR3 spans 15 residues.

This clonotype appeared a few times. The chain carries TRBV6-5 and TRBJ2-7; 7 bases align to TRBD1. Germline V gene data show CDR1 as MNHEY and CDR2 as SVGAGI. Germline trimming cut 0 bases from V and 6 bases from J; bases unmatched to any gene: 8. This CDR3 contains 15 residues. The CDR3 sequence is CASSYSSMGQSEQYV. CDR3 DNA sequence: TGTGCCAGCAGTTACTCGAGTATGGGACAGTCCGAGCAGTACGTC.

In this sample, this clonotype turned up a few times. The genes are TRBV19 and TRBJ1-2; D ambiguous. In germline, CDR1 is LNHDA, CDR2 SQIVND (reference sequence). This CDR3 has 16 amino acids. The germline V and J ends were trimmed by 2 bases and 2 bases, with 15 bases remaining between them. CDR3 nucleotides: TGTGCCAGTAGTATACCCTGGCAGGCTAGCAACTATGGCTACACCTTC. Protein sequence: CASSIPWQASNYGYTF.

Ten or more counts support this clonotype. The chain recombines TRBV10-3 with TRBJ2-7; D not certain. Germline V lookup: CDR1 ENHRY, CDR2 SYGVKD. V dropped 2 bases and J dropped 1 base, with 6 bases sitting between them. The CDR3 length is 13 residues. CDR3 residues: CAISEAGSYEQYV. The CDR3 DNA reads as TGTGCCATCAGTGAGGCAGGATCCTACGAGCAGTACGTC.

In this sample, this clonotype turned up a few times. Here the CDR3 DNA reads TGTGCCAGCAGTCCCGGGACTAGCGATCAAGAGACCCAGTACTTC. Amino acid sequence: CASSPGTSDQETQYF. V gene TRBV7-6 combines with J gene TRBJ2-5; 10 bases are shared with TRBD2. CDR1 and CDR2 (germline): SGHVS, FNYEAQ. V shed 6 bases and J 2 bases; nucleotides not matched to a gene: 6. CDR3 length equals 15 residues.

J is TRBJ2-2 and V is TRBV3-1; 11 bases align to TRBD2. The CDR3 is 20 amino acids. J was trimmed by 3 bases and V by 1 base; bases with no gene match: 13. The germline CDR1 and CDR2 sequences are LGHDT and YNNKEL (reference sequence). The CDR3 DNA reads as TGTGCCAGCAGCCAAGTCCCCGTGTTAGCGGGGGGGCTGGACACCGGGGAGCTGTTTTTT. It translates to CASSQVPVLAGGLDTGELFF.

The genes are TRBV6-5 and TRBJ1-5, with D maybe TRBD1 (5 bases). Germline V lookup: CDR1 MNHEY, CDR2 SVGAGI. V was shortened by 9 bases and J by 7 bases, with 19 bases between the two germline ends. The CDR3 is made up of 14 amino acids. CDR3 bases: TGTGCCAGTTCGCCTCGACAGCTCGGCCAGCCCCAGCATTTT. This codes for CASSPRQLGQPQHF.

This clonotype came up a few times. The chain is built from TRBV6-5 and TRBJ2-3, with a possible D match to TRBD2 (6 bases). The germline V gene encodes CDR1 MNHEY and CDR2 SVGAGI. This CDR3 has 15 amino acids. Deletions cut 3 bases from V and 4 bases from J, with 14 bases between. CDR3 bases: TGTGCCAGCAGTTATGACGGGGGTTTAGCAGATACGCAGTATTTT. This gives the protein CASSYDGGLADTQYF.

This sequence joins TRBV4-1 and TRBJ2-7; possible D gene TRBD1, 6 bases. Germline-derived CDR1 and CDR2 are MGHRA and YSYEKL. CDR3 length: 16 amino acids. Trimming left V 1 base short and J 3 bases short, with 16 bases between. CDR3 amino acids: CASSQGPGQGDYEQYF. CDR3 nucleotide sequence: TGCGCCAGCAGCCAAGGTCCGGGACAAGGGGACTACGAGCAGTACTTC.

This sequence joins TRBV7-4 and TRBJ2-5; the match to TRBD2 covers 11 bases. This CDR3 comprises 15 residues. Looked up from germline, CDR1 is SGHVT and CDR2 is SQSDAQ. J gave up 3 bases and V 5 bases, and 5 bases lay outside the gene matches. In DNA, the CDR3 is TGTGCCAGCAGCACGACTAGCGGGGAAAAAGAGACCCAGTACTTC. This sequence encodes CASSTTSGEKETQYF.

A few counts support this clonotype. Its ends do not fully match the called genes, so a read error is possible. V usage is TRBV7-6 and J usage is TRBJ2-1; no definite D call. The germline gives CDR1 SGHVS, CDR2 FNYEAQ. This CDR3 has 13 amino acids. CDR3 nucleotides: TGTGCTAGCAGCTCCTCGTGGGACAATGAGCAGTTCTTC. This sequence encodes CASSSSWDNEQFF.

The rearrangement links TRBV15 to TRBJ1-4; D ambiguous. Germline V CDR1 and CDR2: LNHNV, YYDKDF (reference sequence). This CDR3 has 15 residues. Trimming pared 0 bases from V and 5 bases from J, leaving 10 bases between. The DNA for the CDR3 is TGTGCCACCAGCAGAGATCGTTCTATCAATGAAAAACTGTTTTTT. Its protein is CATSRDRSINEKLFF. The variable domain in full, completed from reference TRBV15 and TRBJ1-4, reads DAMVIQNPRYQVTQFGKPVTLSCSQTLNHNVMYWYQQKSSQAPKLLFHYYDKDFNNEADTPDNFQSRRPNTSFCFLDIRSPGLGDTAMYLCATSRDRSINEKLFFGSGTQLSVL.

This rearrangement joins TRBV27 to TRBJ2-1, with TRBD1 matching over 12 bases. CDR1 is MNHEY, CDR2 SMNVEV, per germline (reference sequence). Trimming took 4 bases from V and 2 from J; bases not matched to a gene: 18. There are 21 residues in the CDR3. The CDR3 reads CASSWSGTGGSPHPPYNEQFF. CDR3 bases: TGTGCCAGCAGTTGGTCCGGGACAGGGGGCTCCCCCCATCCCCCCTACAATGAGCAGTTCTTC.

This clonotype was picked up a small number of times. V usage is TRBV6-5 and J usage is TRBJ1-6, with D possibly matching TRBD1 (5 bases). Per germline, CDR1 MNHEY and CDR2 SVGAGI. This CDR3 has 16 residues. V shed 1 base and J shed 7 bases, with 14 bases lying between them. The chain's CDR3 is CASSYLPGGGNSPLHF. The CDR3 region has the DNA TGTGCCAGCAGTTACTTGCCGGGGGGGGGAAATTCACCCCTCCACTTT.

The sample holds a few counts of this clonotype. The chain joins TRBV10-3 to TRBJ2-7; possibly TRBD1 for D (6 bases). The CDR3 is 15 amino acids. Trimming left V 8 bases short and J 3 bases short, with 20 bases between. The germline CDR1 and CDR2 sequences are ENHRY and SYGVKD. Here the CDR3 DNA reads TGTGCCATCGGAGTTGGCCAGGGGATCCTCTACGAGCAGTACTTC. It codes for CAIGVGQGILYEQYF.

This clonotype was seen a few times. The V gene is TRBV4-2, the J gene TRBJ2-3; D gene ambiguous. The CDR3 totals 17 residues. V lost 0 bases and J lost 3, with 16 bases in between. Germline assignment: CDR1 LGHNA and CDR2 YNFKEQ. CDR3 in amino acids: CASSQDLWRSSTDTQYF. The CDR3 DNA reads TGTGCCAGCAGCCAAGATCTGTGGCGGTCTAGTACAGATACGCAGTATTTT.

DNA of the CDR3: TGTGCCAGCAGACCCCCAGGTGGGAGTGAGCAGTTCTTC. Protein product: CASRPPGGSEQFF. The chain employs TRBV5-4 and TRBJ2-1; D might be TRBD2 (5 bases). Germline V lookup: CDR1 SGHNT, CDR2 YYREEE (reference sequence). Trimming shortened V by 5 bases and J by 9 bases, and 15 bases separated the two germline ends. CDR3 length: 13 residues.

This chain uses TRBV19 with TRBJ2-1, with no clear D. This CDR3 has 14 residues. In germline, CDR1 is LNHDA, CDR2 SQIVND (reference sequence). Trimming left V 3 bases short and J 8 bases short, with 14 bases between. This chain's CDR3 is CASSMAPLLDEQFF. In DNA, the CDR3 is TGTGCCAGTAGTATGGCCCCCCTCCTGGATGAGCAGTTCTTC. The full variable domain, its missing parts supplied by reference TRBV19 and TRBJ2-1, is DGGITQSPKYLFRKEGQNVTLSCEQNLNHDAMYWYRQDPGQGLRLIYYSQIVNDFQKGDIAEGYSVSREKKESFPLTVTSAQKNPTAFYLCASSMAPLLDEQFFGPGTRLTVL.

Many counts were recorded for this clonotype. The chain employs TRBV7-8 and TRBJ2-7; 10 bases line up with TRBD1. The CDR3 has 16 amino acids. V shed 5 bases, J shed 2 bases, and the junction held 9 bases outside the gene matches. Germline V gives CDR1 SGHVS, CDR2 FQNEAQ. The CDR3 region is CASSPRGDRGTYEQYV. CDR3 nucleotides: TGTGCCAGCAGCCCCCGCGGGGACAGGGGAACCTACGAGCAGTACGTC.

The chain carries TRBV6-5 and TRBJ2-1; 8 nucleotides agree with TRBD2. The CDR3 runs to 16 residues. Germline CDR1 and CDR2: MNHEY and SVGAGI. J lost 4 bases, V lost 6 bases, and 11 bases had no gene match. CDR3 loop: CASSHAAGGLYNEQFF. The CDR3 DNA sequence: TGTGCCAGCAGCCACGCCGCGGGGGGCCTGTACAATGAGCAGTTCTTC.

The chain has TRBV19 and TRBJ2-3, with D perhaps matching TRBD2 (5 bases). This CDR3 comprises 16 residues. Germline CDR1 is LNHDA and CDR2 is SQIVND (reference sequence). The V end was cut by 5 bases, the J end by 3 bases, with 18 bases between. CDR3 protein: CASSPKPFAGTDTQYF. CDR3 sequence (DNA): TGTGCCAGTAGTCCGAAACCCTTCGCGGGTACAGATACGCAGTATTTT.

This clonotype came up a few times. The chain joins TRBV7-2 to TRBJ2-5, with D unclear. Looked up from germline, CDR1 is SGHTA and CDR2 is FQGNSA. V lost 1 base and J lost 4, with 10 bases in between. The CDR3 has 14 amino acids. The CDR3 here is CASSLGLLLETQYF. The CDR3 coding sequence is TGTGCCAGCAGCTTAGGACTCCTCTTAGAGACCCAGTACTTC.

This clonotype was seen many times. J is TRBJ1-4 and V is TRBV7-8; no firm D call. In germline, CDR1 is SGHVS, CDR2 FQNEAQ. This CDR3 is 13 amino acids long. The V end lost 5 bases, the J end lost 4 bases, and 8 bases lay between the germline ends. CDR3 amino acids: CASSPGDNEKLFF. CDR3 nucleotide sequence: TGTGCCAGCAGCCCAGGAGATAATGAAAAACTGTTTTTT.

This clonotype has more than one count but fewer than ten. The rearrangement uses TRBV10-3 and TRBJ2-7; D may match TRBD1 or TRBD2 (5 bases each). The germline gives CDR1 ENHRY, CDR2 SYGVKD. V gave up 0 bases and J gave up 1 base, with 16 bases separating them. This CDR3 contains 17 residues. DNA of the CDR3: TGTGCCATCAGTGAGTCGATGGGGGACCCATTTTCCTACGAGCAGTACTTC. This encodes CAISESMGDPFSYEQYF.

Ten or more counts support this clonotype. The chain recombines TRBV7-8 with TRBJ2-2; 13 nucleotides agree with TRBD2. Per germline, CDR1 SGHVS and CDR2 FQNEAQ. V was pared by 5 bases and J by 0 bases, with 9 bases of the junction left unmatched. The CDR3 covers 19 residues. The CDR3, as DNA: TGTGCCAGCAGCCGTGAGACTAGCGGGGGGAATCCGAACACCGGGGAGCTGTTTTTT. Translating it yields CASSRETSGGNPNTGELFF.

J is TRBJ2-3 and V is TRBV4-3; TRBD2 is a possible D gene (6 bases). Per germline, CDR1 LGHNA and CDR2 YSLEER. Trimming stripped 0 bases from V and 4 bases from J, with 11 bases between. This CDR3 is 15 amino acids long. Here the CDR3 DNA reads TGCGCCAGCAGCCAAGAGGAGGGAGCGGCAGATACGCAGTATTTT. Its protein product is CASSQEEGAADTQYF.

This CDR3 is CASSIGGPGDTQYF. The CDR3, as DNA: TGTGCCAGTAGTATTGGGGGACCAGGGGATACGCAGTATTTT. The genes are TRBV19 and TRBJ2-3; the D gene could be TRBD1 or TRBD2 (5 bases each). The V end lost 3 bases, the J end lost 6 bases, and 13 bases lay between the germline ends. Germline CDR1 LNHDA, CDR2 SQIVND (reference sequence). This CDR3 is built from 14 residues. The full variable domain, with the rest looked up from reference TRBV19 and TRBJ2-3, is DGGITQSPKYLFRKEGQNVTLSCEQNLNHDAMYWYRQDPGQGLRLIYYSQIVNDFQKGDIAEGYSVSREKKESFPLTVTSAQKNPTAFYLCASSIGGPGDTQYFGPGTRLTVL.

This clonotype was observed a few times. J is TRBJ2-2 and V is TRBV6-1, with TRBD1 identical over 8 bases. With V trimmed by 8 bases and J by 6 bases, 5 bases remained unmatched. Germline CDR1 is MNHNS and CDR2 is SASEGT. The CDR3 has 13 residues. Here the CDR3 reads CASSDRASGELFF. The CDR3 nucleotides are TGTGCCAGCTCGGACAGGGCCTCCGGGGAGCTGTTTTTT.

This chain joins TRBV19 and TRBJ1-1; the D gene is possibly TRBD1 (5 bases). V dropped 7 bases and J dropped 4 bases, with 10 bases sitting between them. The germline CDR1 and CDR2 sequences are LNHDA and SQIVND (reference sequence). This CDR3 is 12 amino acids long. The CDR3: CASKAGATEAFF. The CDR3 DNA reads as TGTGCCAGTAAGGCCGGGGCCACTGAAGCTTTCTTT.

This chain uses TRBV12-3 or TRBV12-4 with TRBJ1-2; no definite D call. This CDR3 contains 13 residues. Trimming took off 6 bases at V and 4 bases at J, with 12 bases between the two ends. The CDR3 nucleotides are TGTGCCAGCAGCCCCTCCGCGGTCTATGGCTACACCTTC. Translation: CASSPSAVYGYTF.